Below are 26 T cell receptor beta chains sequenced from a single sample in a study of T-cell memory formation after mild COVID-19. TCRdb used MiXCR to reprocess the 5' RACE reads, holding one entry per CDR3 protein. The sample has around 49,000 distinct CDR3 sequences, 25% to 35% seen once. Sequencing input: PBMCs or a T cell subset sorted from them (not recorded which). These receptor sequences come from a man aged 18 to 30 who had mild COVID-19 (a few samples of this study predate the infection). Cell type and time point are not known.

This clonotype was observed a handful of times. The rearrangement uses TRBV14 and TRBJ2-7; D gene uncertain. Germline V gene lookup returns CDR1 SGHDN and CDR2 FVKESK. The CDR3 length is 11 residues. Trimming took 1 base from V and 3 from J, leaving 1 base between them. In DNA, the CDR3 is TGTGCCAGCAGCCAAGGCTACGAGCAGTACGTC. Its protein is CASSQGYEQYV.

This clonotype was seen a few times. The V and J genes are TRBV10-3 and TRBJ1-5; D unresolved. V gave up 4 bases and J gave up 6 bases, with 10 bases separating them. Germline V gene sequence: CDR1 ENHRY, CDR2 SYGVKD. The CDR3 is 13 residues long. CDR3 sequence (DNA): TGTGCCATCAGTGTAGAGGGAGGTCAGCCCCAGCATTTT. Protein product: CAISVEGGQPQHF.

The V and J genes are TRBV12-5 and TRBJ1-5; D remains unclear. The V gene's germline CDR1 is LGHNT and CDR2 FRNRAP. This CDR3 contains 12 residues. Trimming removed 3 bases from V and 3 bases from J, with 3 bases in between. The CDR3 region is CASGFDNQPQHF. Written as DNA, the CDR3 is TGTGCTAGTGGTTTCGACAATCAGCCCCAGCATTTT.

This sequence joins TRBV5-1 and TRBJ2-3; TRBD1 matches 7 bases. The CDR3 is 15 amino acids. The V and J ends lost 0 bases and 2 bases, in that order; junction bases with no gene match: 3. Germline V lookup: CDR1 SGHRS, CDR2 YFSETQ. CDR3 in amino acids: CASSLGQGPTDTQYF. CDR3 nucleotide sequence: TGCGCCAGCAGCTTGGGACAGGGCCCCACAGATACGCAGTATTTT.

CDR3 nucleotide sequence: TGTGCCAGCAGCTTGGGGACTAGCGGGTTAGCCTACGAGCAGTACTTC. As protein: CASSLGTSGLAYEQYF. J is TRBJ2-7 and V is TRBV7-2, with TRBD2 identical over 12 bases. The V gene end was trimmed by 3 bases and the J gene end by 2 bases; junction bases not matched to a gene: 5. The CDR3 is 16 amino acids. Germline lookup yields CDR1 SGHTA and CDR2 FQGNSA.

The rearrangement uses TRBV28 and TRBJ1-1; TRBD1 matches at 7 bases. The V gene end was trimmed by 3 bases and the J gene end by 3 bases; junction bases not matched to a gene: 10. CDR3 length: 16 residues. CDR1 is MDHEN, CDR2 SYDVKM, per germline. The CDR3 is CASSLVSGGEDTEAFF. The CDR3 DNA reads TGTGCCAGCAGTTTGGTGTCAGGGGGGGAGGACACTGAAGCTTTCTTT.

The chain joins TRBV2 to TRBJ2-7; D is possibly TRBD1 or TRBD2 (5 bases each). V shed 6 bases and J shed 0 bases, with 9 bases lying between them. This CDR3 is built from 13 residues. Germline lookup yields CDR1 SNHLY and CDR2 FYNNEI. CDR3 sequence: CASRAGASYEQYV. The CDR3 DNA reads as TGTGCCAGCAGGGCCGGGGCCTCCTACGAGCAGTACGTC.

The chain links TRBV29-1 to TRBJ2-1; TRBD2 matches at 9 bases. Trimming at V came to 4 bases and at J to 13 bases, leaving 5 bases not matched to a gene. The germline V gene has CDR1 SQVTM and CDR2 ANQGSEA. The CDR3 covers 11 residues. The DNA of the CDR3 is TGCAGCGTTGCTAGCGGGGTGGATCAGTTCTTC. Protein product: CSVASGVDQFF.

This clonotype has a handful of counts. The chain recombines TRBV11-2 with TRBJ2-4; D not resolved. The V gene lost 10 bases and the J gene lost 6 bases, with 16 bases spanning the gap. The V gene's germline CDR1 is SGHAT and CDR2 FQNNGV. This CDR3 spans 13 amino acids. The chain's CDR3 is CATSGITPNIQYF. The CDR3, as DNA: TGTGCCACCTCGGGTATCACTCCAAACATTCAGTACTTC.

This chain joins TRBV5-1 and TRBJ1-6; 7 positions match TRBD1. This CDR3 has 14 residues. Unmatched junction bases numbered 3, after V lost 0 bases and J lost 9 bases. Germline-derived CDR1 and CDR2 are SGHRS and YFSETQ. CDR3 residues: CASSLGTGPSPLHF. Written as DNA, the CDR3 is TGCGCCAGCAGCTTGGGGACAGGTCCTTCACCCCTCCACTTT. Using reference TRBV5-1 and TRBJ1-6 for the parts outside the CDR3, the full variable domain is KAGVTQTPRYLIKTRGQQVTLSCSPISGHRSVSWYQQTPGQGLQFLFEYFSETQRNKGNFPGRFSGRQFSNSRSEMNVSTLELGDSALYLCASSLGTGPSPLHFGNGTRLTVT.

A few counts support this clonotype. With a much larger clone just one base away, this may be a read error. The rearrangement joins TRBV11-2 to TRBJ1-1; tentative D call: TRBD1 (5 bases). In germline, CDR1 is SGHAT, CDR2 FQNNGV. The CDR3 runs to 12 residues. The ends were cut back, 1 base at V and 7 bases at J, with 7 bases in the middle. The CDR3 nucleotides are TGTGCCAGCAGCTTAGGGGGGAATGAAGCTTTCTTT. Encoded protein: CASSLGGNEAFF. The full variable domain, in which reference TRBV11-2 and TRBJ1-1 provide the parts outside the CDR3, is EAGVAQSPRYKIIEKRQSVAFWCNPISGHATLYWYQQILGQGPKLLIQFQNNGVVDDSQLPKDRFSAERLKGVDSTLKIQPAKLEDSAVYLCASSLGGNEAFFGQGTRLTVV.

Only a few counts were recorded for this clonotype. The V and J genes are TRBV29-1 and TRBJ1-4, with no clear D. This CDR3 has 10 amino acids. Germline V gene lookup returns CDR1 SQVTM and CDR2 ANQGSEA. Trimming stripped 8 bases from V and 7 bases from J, with 8 bases between. Here the CDR3 DNA reads TGCAGCTTAGGACCTGAAAAACTGTTTTTT. It translates to CSLGPEKLFF.

The chain recombines TRBV7-2 with TRBJ1-4; no clear D gene. Germline CDR1 SGHTA, CDR2 FQGNSA. Trimming removed 5 bases from V and 3 bases from J, with 10 bases in between. This CDR3 contains 14 residues. This chain's CDR3 is CASSTWKSNEKLFF. CDR3 nucleotides: TGTGCCAGCAGCACGTGGAAGTCTAATGAAAAACTGTTTTTT. The full variable domain, its missing parts supplied by reference TRBV7-2 and TRBJ1-4, is GAGVSQSPSNKVTEKGKDVELRCDPISGHTALYWYRQSLGQGLEFLIYFQGNSAPDKSGLPSDRFSAERTGGSVSTLTIQRTQQEDSAVYLCASSTWKSNEKLFFGSGTQLSVL.

The chain has TRBV12-3 or TRBV12-4 and TRBJ2-1; D may be TRBD2 (6 bases). Between the trimmed V and J ends, which lost 6 bases and 11 bases, there was a span of 14 bases. The CDR3 contains 12 residues. The DNA of the CDR3 is TGTGCCAGCAGCCAGCCCGGACTAAAGCAGTTCTTC. It specifies CASSQPGLKQFF.

This clonotype was counted between two and nine times. The chain uses TRBV11-2 and TRBJ2-2; D is possibly TRBD1 (5 bases). This CDR3 spans 13 amino acids. Looked up from germline, CDR1 is SGHAT and CDR2 is FQNNGV. V dropped 8 bases and J dropped 6 bases, with 13 bases sitting between them. CDR3 protein: CASWGQGPGELFF. The CDR3 coding sequence is TGTGCCAGCTGGGGTCAGGGCCCCGGGGAGCTGTTTTTT.

This rearrangement joins TRBV7-2 to TRBJ2-1; TRBD2 aligns across 11 bases. Germline loops: CDR1 SGHTA, CDR2 FQGNSA. The junction had 13 bases not matched to a gene; V was cut back by 8 bases and J by 10 bases. The CDR3 is made up of 15 amino acids. CDR3 residues: CASPSPTSGVREQFF. The CDR3 DNA follows: TGTGCCAGCCCCTCCCCGACTAGCGGGGTAAGGGAGCAGTTCTTC. Together with reference TRBV7-2 and TRBJ2-1, the CDR3 gives the full variable domain: GAGVSQSPSNKVTEKGKDVELRCDPISGHTALYWYRQSLGQGLEFLIYFQGNSAPDKSGLPSDRFSAERTGGSVSTLTIQRTQQEDSAVYLCASPSPTSGVREQFFGPGTRLTVL.

The chain couples TRBV7-9 to TRBJ2-1; 8 bases are shared with TRBD1. The V segment lost 6 bases and the J segment 4 bases; nucleotides outside the gene matches: 8. This CDR3 comprises 15 residues. The germline CDR1 and CDR2 sequences are SEHNR and FQNEAQ (reference sequence). In DNA form, the CDR3 reads TGTGCCAGCAGTCCAGGACAGGGCTTATACAATGAGCAGTTCTTC. It is translated as CASSPGQGLYNEQFF.

V and J are TRBV28 and TRBJ2-1; 8 bases line up with TRBD2. With V trimmed by 3 bases and J by 5 bases, 3 bases remained unmatched. The CDR3 sequence is 14 residues long. From germline, CDR1 is MDHEN and CDR2 SYDVKM. The CDR3 sequence is CASSLRAGDNEQFF. CDR3 DNA sequence: TGTGCCAGCAGTTTGAGAGCGGGGGACAATGAGCAGTTCTTC.

The gene calls are TRBV6-2 or TRBV6-3 and TRBJ2-3; 9 nucleotides align to TRBD2. The V gene's germline CDR1 is MNHEY and CDR2 SVGEGT. The CDR3 totals 18 residues. Germline trimming cut 0 bases from V and 4 bases from J; bases unmatched to any gene: 11. The CDR3 region has the DNA TGTGCCAGCAGTTACTCCTTGGCGGGGGGGCTTTTTTCAGATACGCAGTATTTT. Its protein product is CASSYSLAGGLFSDTQYF.

The chain couples TRBV6-5 to TRBJ2-6; 9 nucleotides align to TRBD2. V lost 6 bases, J lost 3 bases, and 9 bases stayed unmatched. The CDR3 sequence is 17 residues long. Germline assignment: CDR1 MNHEY and CDR2 SVGAGI. The DNA for the CDR3 is TGTGCCAGCAGGTCCAGCGGGGGGACTGGTGGGGCCAACGTCCTGACTTTC. It specifies CASRSSGGTGGANVLTF.

This clonotype was recorded a few times. The rearrangement links TRBV2 to TRBJ1-2; possible D gene TRBD1, 5 bases. Trimming stripped 0 bases from V and 3 bases from J, with 11 bases between. The CDR3 covers 15 residues. Germline values: CDR1 SNHLY, CDR2 FYNNEI. CDR3 sequence: CASSEAGPRDYGYTF. Here the CDR3 DNA reads TGTGCCAGCAGTGAAGCGGGACCCAGGGACTATGGCTACACCTTC.

This clonotype has just one count. This chain links TRBV19 with TRBJ2-7, with 9 positions matching TRBD2. Losses at the gene ends were 3 bases for V and 0 bases for J; bases not matched to a gene: 0. The germline gives CDR1 LNHDA, CDR2 SQIVND (reference sequence). The CDR3 runs to 14 residues. The CDR3 loop is CASSISGSSYEQYF. CDR3 in DNA: TGTGCCAGTAGTATTAGCGGGAGCTCCTACGAGCAGTACTTC. Full variable domain (missing parts from reference TRBV19 and TRBJ2-7): DGGITQSPKYLFRKEGQNVTLSCEQNLNHDAMYWYRQDPGQGLRLIYYSQIVNDFQKGDIAEGYSVSREKKESFPLTVTSAQKNPTAFYLCASSISGSSYEQYFGPGTRLTVT.

This clonotype was picked up many times. The V gene is TRBV29-1, the J gene TRBJ2-1; the D gene is possibly TRBD2 (5 bases). V lost 5 bases to trimming and J lost 6 bases, with 8 bases between them. In germline, CDR1 is SQVTM, CDR2 ANQGSEA. The CDR3 totals 11 residues. CDR3 in amino acids: CSVSGVNEQFF. As DNA, the CDR3 is TGCAGCGTTTCCGGGGTCAATGAGCAGTTCTTC.

This clonotype was detected a few times. The chain links TRBV6-5 to TRBJ1-1; no clear D gene. V was trimmed by 4 bases and J by 1 base, leaving 7 bases between them. CDR1 and CDR2 (germline): MNHEY, SVGAGI. The CDR3 runs to 13 residues. The CDR3 bases are TGTGCCAGCAGTTGGAGGGCGAACACTGAAGCTTTCTTT. It codes for CASSWRANTEAFF.

This chain connects TRBV27 to TRBJ2-7, with TRBD1 matching 7 bases. Germline loops: CDR1 MNHEY, CDR2 SMNVEV (reference sequence). This CDR3 is 13 amino acids long. The junction had 6 bases not matched to a gene; V was cut back by 8 bases and J by 2 bases. CDR3 protein: CASGRTGTYEQYF. CDR3 nucleotides: TGTGCCAGCGGCCGGACAGGAACCTACGAGCAGTACTTC.

The V and J genes are TRBV10-3 and TRBJ1-3; D not resolved. V lost 8 bases, J lost 2 bases, and 7 bases lay in between. Germline CDR1 and CDR2: ENHRY and SYGVKD. The CDR3 runs 12 residues. CDR3 nucleotide sequence: TGTGCCATCCCCGGAGCTGGAAACACCATATATTTT. It codes for CAIPGAGNTIYF.